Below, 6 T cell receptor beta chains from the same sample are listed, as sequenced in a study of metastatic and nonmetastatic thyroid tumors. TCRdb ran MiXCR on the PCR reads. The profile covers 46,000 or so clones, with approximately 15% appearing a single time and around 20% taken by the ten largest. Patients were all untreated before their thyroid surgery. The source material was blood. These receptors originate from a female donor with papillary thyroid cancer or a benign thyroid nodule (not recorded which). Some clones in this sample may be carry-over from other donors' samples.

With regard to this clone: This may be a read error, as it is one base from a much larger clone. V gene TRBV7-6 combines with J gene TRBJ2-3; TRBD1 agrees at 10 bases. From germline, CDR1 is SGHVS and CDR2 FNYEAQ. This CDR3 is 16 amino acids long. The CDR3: CARSWETGGDEDTQYF. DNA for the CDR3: TGTGCCAGAAGCTGGGAGACAGGGGGCGATGAAGATACGCAGTATTTT. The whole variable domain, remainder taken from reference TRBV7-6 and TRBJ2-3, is GAGVSQSPRYKVTKRGQDVALRCDPISGHVSLYWYRQALGQGPEFLTYFNYEAQQDKSGLPNDRFSAERPEGSISTLTIQRTEQRDSAMYRCARSWETGGDEDTQYFGPGTRLTVL.

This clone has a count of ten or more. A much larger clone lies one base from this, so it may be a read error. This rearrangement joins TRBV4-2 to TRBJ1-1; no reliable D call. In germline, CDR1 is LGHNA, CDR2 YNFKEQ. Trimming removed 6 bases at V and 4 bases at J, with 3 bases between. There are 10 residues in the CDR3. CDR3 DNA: TGTGCCAGCAGTGGCACTGAAGCTTTCTTT. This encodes CASSGTEAFF.

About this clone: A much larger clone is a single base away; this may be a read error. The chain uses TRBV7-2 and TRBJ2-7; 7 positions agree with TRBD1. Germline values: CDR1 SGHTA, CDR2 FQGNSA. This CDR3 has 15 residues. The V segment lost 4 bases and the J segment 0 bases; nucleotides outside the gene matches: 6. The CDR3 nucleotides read TGTGCCAGCAGCTCAGGGACAGTTAGCTCCTACGAGCAGTACTTC. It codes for CASSSGTVSSYEQYF.

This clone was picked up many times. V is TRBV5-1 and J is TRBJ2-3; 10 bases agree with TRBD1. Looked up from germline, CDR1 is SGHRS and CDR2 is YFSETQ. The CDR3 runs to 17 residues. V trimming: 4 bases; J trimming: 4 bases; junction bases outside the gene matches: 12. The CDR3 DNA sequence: TGCGCCAGCAGCCTCCCTGCTGGGACAGGGGCCGCAGATACGCAGTATTTT. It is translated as CASSLPAGTGAADTQYF.

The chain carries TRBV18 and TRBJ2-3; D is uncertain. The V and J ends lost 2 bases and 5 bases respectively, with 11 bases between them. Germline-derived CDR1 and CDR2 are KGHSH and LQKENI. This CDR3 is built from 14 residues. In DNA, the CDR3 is TGTGCCAGCTCACCAGAGTTTCTCATAGATACGCAGTATTTT. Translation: CASSPEFLIDTQYF.

The DNA for the CDR3 is TGTGCCAGCAGTGAAGGTTCAGGGGGCGCGAACTACGAGCAGTACTTC. It encodes CASSEGSGGANYEQYF. The chain joins TRBV6-1 to TRBJ2-7, with 8 bases matching TRBD1. CDR1 and CDR2 (germline): MNHNS, SASEGT. The CDR3 has 16 amino acids. Trimming cost V 1 base and J 3 bases; bases outside gene matches: 8.